This entry describes one T cell receptor beta chain. Antigen specificity is unknown. This CDR3 is 13 amino acids long. Trimming stripped 0 bases from V and 6 bases from J, with 9 bases between. Per the germline V gene, CDR1 is LGHNA and CDR2 is YSLEER. PCR employed 60 Vbeta and 13 Jbeta primers. This table comes from immunoSEQ multiplex PCR, and its TCRdb copy is limited to in-frame clones, with some not included. This table holds some 100,000 clones, 60% to 80% found once. The data stem from a study of cytomegalovirus exposure and HLA in healthy donors. General study findings and limits: Later work found most CMV-associated TCR beta chains apparently HLA-restricted. Within the data, a cluster of highly shared sequence variants was likely a sequencing artifact. TCR beta V- and J-gene trimming, according to a later analysis, was linked to a missense DCLRE1C variant.

The sequence was obtained from a woman aged 18-29 years in good health and CMV-seropositive. This chain uses TRBV4-3 with TRBJ2-7; the D gene is possibly TRBD2 (6 bases). Sequenced input: PBMCs. This CDR3 reads CASSQDWGGEQYF. The CDR3 DNA is TGCGCCAGCAGCCAAGATTGGGGAGGCGAGCAGTACTTC.